This TCR beta chain comes out of a study of blood T cell repertoires in COVID-19. One Seattle source followed patients from active infection through their disease course. V lost 4 bases and J lost 4; bases outside the gene matches: 6. Germline-derived CDR1 and CDR2 are SGHNT and YYREEE (reference sequence). This CDR3 has 14 residues. As originally analysed: From reference gene primer amplification, estimates of nucleated cell counts were derived. Assay: immunoSEQ multiplex PCR; the TCRdb copy retains only in-frame clones and omits some. The V and J calls and the clone size are those of that table, but D and trimming were determined from the DNA. Here the sample spans about 140,000 clones, roughly 84% being singletons.

Sequencing was performed on peripheral blood. The TCR originated in a man aged 30-40 years with COVID-19, enrolled during active disease. The rearrangement uses TRBV5-4 and TRBJ1-1, with 8 bases aligning to TRBD1. The CDR3 region has the DNA TGTGCCAGCAGCCCCCTAACAGGGGGCACTGAAGCTTTCTTT. Its protein product is CASSPLTGGTEAFF.